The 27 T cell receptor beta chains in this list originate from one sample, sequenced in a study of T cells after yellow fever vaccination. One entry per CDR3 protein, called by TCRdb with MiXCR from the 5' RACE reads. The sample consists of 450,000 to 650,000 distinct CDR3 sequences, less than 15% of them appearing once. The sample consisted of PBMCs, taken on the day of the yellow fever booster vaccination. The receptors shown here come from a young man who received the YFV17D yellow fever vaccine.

As DNA, the CDR3 is TGTGCCAGCAGCCAACAACAGGGAGTAGCCAAAAACATTCAGTACTTC. Encoded protein: CASSQQQGVAKNIQYF. V gene TRBV7-2 combines with J gene TRBJ2-4; tentatively, D is TRBD1 (6 bases). V gave up 5 bases and J gave up 0 bases, with 14 bases separating them. Germline V gene lookup returns CDR1 SGHTA and CDR2 FQGNSA. The CDR3 contains 16 residues.

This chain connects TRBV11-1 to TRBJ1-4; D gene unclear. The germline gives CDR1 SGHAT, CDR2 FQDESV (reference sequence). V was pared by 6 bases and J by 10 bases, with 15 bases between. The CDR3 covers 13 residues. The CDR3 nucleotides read TGTGCCAGCAGTTCAACGGGCTGGGGAAAACTGTTTTTT. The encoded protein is CASSSTGWGKLFF. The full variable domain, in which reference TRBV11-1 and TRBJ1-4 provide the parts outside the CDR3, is EAEVAQSPRYKITEKSQAVAFWCDPISGHATLYWYRQILGQGPELLVQFQDESVVDDSQLPKDRFSAERLKGVDSTLKIQPAELGDSAMYLCASSSTGWGKLFFGSGTQLSVL.

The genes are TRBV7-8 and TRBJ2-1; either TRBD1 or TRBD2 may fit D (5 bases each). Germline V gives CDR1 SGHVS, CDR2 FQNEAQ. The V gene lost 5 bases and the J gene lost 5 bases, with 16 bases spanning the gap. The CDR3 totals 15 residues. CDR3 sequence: CASSPPGPTNNEQFF. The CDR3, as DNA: TGTGCCAGCAGCCCACCGGGACCAACAAACAATGAGCAGTTCTTC.

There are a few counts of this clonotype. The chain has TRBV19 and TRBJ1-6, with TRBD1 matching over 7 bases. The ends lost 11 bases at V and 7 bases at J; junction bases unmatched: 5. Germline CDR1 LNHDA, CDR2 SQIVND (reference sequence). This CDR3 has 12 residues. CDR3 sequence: CAGTEPNSPLHF. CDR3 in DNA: TGTGCCGGGACAGAGCCGAATTCACCCCTCCACTTT.

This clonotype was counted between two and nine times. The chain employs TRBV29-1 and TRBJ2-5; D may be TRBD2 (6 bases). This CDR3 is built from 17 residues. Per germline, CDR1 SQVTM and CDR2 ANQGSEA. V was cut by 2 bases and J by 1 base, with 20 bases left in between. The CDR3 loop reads CSVELYLGGSGQETQYF. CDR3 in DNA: TGCAGCGTTGAATTATACCTGGGGGGTAGCGGCCAAGAGACCCAGTACTTC.

As DNA, the CDR3 is TGTGCCAGCAGCCAACGGCTAGCGGGAGGGGAGCTGTTTTTT. Its protein product is CASSQRLAGGELFF. This chain links TRBV3-1 with TRBJ2-2; 9 nucleotides agree with TRBD2. The CDR3 totals 14 residues. The ends lost 2 bases at V and 8 bases at J; junction bases unmatched: 3. The germline gives CDR1 LGHDT, CDR2 YNNKEL (reference sequence).

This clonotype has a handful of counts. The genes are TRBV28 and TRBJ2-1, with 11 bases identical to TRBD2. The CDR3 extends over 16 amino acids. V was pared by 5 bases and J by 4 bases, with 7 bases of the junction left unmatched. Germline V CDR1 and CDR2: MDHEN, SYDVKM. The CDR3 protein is CASSPYGTSGYNEQFF. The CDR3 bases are TGTGCCAGCAGTCCTTACGGGACTAGCGGTTACAATGAGCAGTTCTTC.

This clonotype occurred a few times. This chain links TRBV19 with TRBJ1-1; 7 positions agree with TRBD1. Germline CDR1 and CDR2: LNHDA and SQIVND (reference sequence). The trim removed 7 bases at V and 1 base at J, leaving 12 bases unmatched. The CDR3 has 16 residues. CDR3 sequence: CASNGLLGTENTEAFF. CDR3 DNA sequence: TGTGCCAGTAACGGACTCCTAGGGACAGAGAACACTGAAGCTTTCTTT.

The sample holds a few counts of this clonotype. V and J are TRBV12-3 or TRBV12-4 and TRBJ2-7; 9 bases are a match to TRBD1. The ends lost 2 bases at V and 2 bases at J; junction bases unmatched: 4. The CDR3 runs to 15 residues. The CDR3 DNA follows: TGTGCCAGCAGTTTAACGGGACAGGGTACCTACGAGCAGTACTTC. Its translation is CASSLTGQGTYEQYF.

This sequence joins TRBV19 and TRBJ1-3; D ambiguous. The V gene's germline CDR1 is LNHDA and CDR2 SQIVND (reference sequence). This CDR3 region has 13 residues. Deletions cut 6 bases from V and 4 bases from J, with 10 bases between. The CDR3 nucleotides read TGTGCCAGTAGGATGTCCATCGGAAACACCATATATTTT. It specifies CASRMSIGNTIYF.

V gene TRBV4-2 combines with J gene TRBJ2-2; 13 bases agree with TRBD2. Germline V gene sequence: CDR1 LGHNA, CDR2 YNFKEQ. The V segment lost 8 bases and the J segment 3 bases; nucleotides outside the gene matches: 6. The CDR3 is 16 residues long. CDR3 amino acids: CASDYGLAGDTGELFF. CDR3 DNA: TGTGCCAGCGATTATGGACTAGCGGGAGACACCGGGGAGCTGTTTTTT.

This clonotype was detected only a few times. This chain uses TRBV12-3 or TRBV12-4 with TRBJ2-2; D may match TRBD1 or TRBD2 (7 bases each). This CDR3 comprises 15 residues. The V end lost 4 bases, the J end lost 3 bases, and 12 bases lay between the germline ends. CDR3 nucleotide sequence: TGTGCCAGCAGTTGGGACAGCGGGGACACCGGGGAGCTGTTTTTT. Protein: CASSWDSGDTGELFF.

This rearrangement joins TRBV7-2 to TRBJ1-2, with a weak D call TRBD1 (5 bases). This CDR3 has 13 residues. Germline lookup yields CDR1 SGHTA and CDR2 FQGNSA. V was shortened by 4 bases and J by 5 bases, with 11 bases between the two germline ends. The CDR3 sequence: CASSWGRLYGYTF. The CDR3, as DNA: TGTGCCAGCAGCTGGGGACGGCTTTATGGCTACACCTTC.

The CDR3: CASSLWDRGNDEQYF. The DNA of the CDR3 is TGTGCCAGCAGCTTGTGGGACAGGGGTAACGACGAGCAGTACTTC. The chain is built from TRBV7-2 and TRBJ2-7; 10 positions agree with TRBD1. The CDR3 spans 15 residues. Germline V CDR1 and CDR2: SGHTA, FQGNSA. The V segment lost 3 bases and the J segment 5 bases; nucleotides outside the gene matches: 7.

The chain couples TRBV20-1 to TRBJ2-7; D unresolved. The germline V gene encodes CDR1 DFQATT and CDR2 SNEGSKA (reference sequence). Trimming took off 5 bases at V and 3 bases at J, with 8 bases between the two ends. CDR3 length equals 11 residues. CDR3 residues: CSARNDYEQYF. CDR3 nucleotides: TGCAGTGCTCGTAATGACTACGAGCAGTACTTC.

In nucleotides, the CDR3 is TGTGCCAGCAGTTACTCGGGGACTCTCACAGATACGCAGTATTTT. This sequence encodes CASSYSGTLTDTQYF. The rearrangement links TRBV6-5 to TRBJ2-3; D is perhaps TRBD2 (6 bases). The V end lost 0 bases, the J end lost 2 bases, and 9 bases lay between the germline ends. CDR1 MNHEY and CDR2 SVGAGI come from the germline V gene. The length of the CDR3 is 15 residues.

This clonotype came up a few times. The CDR3, as DNA: TGTGCCAGCAGCGTGGGGGGTCTCACAGATACGCAGTATTTT. The encoded protein is CASSVGGLTDTQYF. The V gene is TRBV9, the J gene TRBJ2-3; D is possibly TRBD2 (6 bases). The germline gives CDR1 SGDLS, CDR2 YYNGEE. The CDR3 sequence is 14 residues long. The V and J ends lost 2 bases and 2 bases respectively, with 9 bases between them.

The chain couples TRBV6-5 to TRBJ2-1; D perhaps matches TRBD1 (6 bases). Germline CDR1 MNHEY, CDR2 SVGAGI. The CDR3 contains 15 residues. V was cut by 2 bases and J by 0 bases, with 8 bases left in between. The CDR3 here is CASSYHRVSYNEQFF. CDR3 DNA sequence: TGTGCCAGCAGTTACCACAGGGTCTCCTACAATGAGCAGTTCTTC.

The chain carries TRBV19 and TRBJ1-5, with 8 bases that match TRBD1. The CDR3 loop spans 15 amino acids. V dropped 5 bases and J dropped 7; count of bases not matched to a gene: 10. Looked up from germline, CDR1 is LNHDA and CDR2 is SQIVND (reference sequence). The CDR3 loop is CASSLFGQGGQPQHF. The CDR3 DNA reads TGTGCCAGTAGTCTCTTTGGACAGGGAGGACAGCCCCAGCATTTT.

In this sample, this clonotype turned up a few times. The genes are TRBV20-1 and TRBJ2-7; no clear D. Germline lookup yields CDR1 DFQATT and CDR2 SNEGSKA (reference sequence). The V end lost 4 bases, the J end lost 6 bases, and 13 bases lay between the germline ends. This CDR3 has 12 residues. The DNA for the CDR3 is TGCAGTGCTACCCCCCCTGTGGTCGAGCAGTACTTC. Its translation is CSATPPVVEQYF.

The CDR3 nucleotides are TGTGCCAGCTCACCGCCGGGACCGCTTTACGAGCAGTACTTC. It yields the protein CASSPPGPLYEQYF. The chain carries TRBV18 and TRBJ2-7; D tentatively reads TRBD1 or TRBD2 (5 bases each). Germline lookup yields CDR1 KGHSH and CDR2 LQKENI. This CDR3 spans 14 amino acids. V lost 3 bases, J lost 4 bases, and 13 bases lay in between.

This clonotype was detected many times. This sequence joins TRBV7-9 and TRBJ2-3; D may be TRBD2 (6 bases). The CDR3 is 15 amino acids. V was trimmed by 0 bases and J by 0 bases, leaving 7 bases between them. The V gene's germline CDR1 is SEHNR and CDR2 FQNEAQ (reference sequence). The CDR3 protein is CASSLASGSTDTQYF. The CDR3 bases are TGTGCCAGCAGCTTAGCTAGCGGTAGCACAGATACGCAGTATTTT.

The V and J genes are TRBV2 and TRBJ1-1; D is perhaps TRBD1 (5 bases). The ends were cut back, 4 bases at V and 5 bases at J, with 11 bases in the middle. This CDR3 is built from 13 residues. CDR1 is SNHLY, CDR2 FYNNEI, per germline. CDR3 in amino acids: CASSVGGRTEAFF. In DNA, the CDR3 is TGTGCCAGCAGTGTGGGGGGAAGGACTGAAGCTTTCTTT.

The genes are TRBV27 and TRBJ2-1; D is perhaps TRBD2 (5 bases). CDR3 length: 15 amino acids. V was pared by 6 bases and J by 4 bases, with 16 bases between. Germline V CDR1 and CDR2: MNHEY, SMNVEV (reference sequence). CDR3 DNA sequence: TGTGCCAGCAGCCAGCCTAACACGGGGTACAATGAGCAGTTCTTC. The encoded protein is CASSQPNTGYNEQFF.

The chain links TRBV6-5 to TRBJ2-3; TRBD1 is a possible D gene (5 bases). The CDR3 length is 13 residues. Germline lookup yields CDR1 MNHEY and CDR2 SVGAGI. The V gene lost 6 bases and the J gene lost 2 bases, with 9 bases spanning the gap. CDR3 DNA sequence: TGTGCCAGCAGACTCGGACACACAGATACGCAGTATTTT. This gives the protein CASRLGHTDTQYF.

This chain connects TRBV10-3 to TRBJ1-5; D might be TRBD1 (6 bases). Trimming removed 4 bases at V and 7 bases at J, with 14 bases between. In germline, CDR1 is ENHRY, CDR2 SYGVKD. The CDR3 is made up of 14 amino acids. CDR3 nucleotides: TGTGCCATCAGTGTGGGCAGGGGAGACCAGCCCCAGCATTTT. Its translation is CAISVGRGDQPQHF.

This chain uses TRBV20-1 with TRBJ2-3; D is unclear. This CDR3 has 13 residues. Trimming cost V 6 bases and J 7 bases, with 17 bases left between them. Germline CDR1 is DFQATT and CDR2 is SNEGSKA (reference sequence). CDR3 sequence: CSAKPPLDHTQYF. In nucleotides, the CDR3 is TGCAGTGCCAAGCCCCCCCTCGACCATACGCAGTATTTT.